This T cell receptor beta chain was found in a study of beta chain features in type 1 diabetes (dated by TCRdb to the late 2010s). At the level of the whole study: Patients and healthy donors did not differ in mean age, gender distribution, total cell number or subset yield. Naive and central memory subsets were obtained from all 30 or so donors, but regulatory and stem cell-like memory subsets were isolated from only 8 patients and 8 healthy donors. Across all samples, 107,917,701 sorted cells were examined, and cell number per subset correlated strongly with RNA yield. The study compared TCRB repertoires of sorted circulating CD4+ T cell subsets between recently diagnosed type 1 diabetes patients and matched healthy donors. What the research found in general, with its limitations: In all four CD4+ subsets, TCRB CDR3 length was moderately but significantly shorter in type 1 diabetes patients. Because cDNA was sequenced instead of genomic DNA, activated cells with high expression could be over-represented, although the groups did not differ in activation or CD3 levels. Only small numbers of individuals were included in the HLA sub-analyses, which left unresolved whether HLA type had any influence on TCRB rearrangement. Fewer insertions and more nucleotide deletions at VDJ recombination sites were observed in patients with type 1 diabetes, implying thymic rearrangement abnormalities. Shorter templates might have been favored by PCR, but patient and control samples were amplified and corrected together, so both groups would have been affected equally by any skew. Naive, central memory and regulatory TCRB repertoires appeared to be more alike among patients than among healthy donors.

The germline V gene (reference sequence) specifies LNHDA as CDR1 and SQIVND as CDR2. The cysteine opens and the phenylalanine closes a CDR3 of 16 amino acids. Only the CDR3 portion is preserved as DNA: 48 bases, with reading frame beginning at the first base. Trimmed from V: 3 bases; trimmed from J: 3 bases; junction bases lacking a gene match: 6. All of the isolated RNA was reverse transcribed with the High Capacity cDNA Reverse Transcription Kit, so expressed TCRB transcripts were sequenced. Naive, central memory and regulatory T cell samples underwent deep immunoSEQ sequencing, averaging roughly 3.4 million total reads per sample. Sorted cells were lysed in RLT buffer and RNA was extracted with DNase-treated RNeasy Micro or Mini kits, depending on cell number. Each cell subset was processed separately to prevent cross-contamination, with patient and healthy donor samples processed together. The immunoSEQ multiplex PCR was used to amplify TCRB sequences from cDNA, yielding 87-bp fragments that span the CDR3 region. Amplicons were sequenced on the Illumina HiSeq platform. As for how the authors treated the data: Synthetic template baselines were used to correct PCR bias computationally, reads within Hamming distance 2 were collapsed, and singletons that could not be merged were discarded. Reads were aligned against IMGT to assign V, D and J genes, CDR3 length and insertions or deletions at six rearrangement sites. Clonotype counts were normalized to sorted cell number within each subset before computing true diversity and Gini coefficients with the tcR R package. Repertoire sharing was quantified using the overlap coefficient calculated on TCRB nucleotide sequences. Out-of-frame TCRB sequences from naive cells were analyzed as a proxy for the pre-selection repertoire. TCRdb stores this immuneACCESS table with in-frame sequences only. Part of the clones is absent; in the studies checked, under half of the shortfall reflects unresolved V genes, and no reason is known for the rest. V and J calls and clone size are given by that table; D and trimming were obtained from the DNA. Across this sample there are 900,000 or so clones, with under 20% seen only once. The ten largest clones represent about 0.02% of the sample.

In its sample, this clone was seen a few times. Its binding antigen is unknown. No qualities accompany the bases; no much larger clone lies one base away. A single peripheral blood draw of roughly 0.11 L on average was collected from each donor into heparinised tubes. A BD FACSAria II and a panel including CD45RO, CCR7, CD25, CD127, CD95 and CD27 were used to sort naive, central memory, regulatory and stem cell-like memory CD4+ T cells. Every sorted population had a purity above 95%. Right away, PBMCs were isolated by Lymphoprep density gradient centrifugation and were stained directly, with no culture step. Samples were stained and sorted in pairs, with one healthy donor and one patient per experiment, so that batch effects were minimized.

The chain is made from TRBV19 and TRBJ1-5, with 9 bases in between that match TRBD1. The TCR originated in a woman aged 18-29 years in good health. The specimen sequenced was naive CD4+ T cells from blood. Read against the paper, the sample's cell subset or site label means: true naive CD4+ T cells. CDR3 sequence: CASSIKGTGTNQPQHF. The DNA sequence is as follows: TGTGCCAGTAGTATTAAGGGGACAGGGACCAATCAGCCCCAGCATTTT. This CDR3, with the reference TRBV19 and TRBJ1-5 proteins standing in past its ends, gives the full variable domain DGGITQSPKYLFRKEGQNVTLSCEQNLNHDAMYWYRQDPGQGLRLIYYSQIVNDFQKGDIAEGYSVSREKKESFPLTVTSAQKNPTAFYLCASSIKGTGTNQPQHFGDGTRLSIL.